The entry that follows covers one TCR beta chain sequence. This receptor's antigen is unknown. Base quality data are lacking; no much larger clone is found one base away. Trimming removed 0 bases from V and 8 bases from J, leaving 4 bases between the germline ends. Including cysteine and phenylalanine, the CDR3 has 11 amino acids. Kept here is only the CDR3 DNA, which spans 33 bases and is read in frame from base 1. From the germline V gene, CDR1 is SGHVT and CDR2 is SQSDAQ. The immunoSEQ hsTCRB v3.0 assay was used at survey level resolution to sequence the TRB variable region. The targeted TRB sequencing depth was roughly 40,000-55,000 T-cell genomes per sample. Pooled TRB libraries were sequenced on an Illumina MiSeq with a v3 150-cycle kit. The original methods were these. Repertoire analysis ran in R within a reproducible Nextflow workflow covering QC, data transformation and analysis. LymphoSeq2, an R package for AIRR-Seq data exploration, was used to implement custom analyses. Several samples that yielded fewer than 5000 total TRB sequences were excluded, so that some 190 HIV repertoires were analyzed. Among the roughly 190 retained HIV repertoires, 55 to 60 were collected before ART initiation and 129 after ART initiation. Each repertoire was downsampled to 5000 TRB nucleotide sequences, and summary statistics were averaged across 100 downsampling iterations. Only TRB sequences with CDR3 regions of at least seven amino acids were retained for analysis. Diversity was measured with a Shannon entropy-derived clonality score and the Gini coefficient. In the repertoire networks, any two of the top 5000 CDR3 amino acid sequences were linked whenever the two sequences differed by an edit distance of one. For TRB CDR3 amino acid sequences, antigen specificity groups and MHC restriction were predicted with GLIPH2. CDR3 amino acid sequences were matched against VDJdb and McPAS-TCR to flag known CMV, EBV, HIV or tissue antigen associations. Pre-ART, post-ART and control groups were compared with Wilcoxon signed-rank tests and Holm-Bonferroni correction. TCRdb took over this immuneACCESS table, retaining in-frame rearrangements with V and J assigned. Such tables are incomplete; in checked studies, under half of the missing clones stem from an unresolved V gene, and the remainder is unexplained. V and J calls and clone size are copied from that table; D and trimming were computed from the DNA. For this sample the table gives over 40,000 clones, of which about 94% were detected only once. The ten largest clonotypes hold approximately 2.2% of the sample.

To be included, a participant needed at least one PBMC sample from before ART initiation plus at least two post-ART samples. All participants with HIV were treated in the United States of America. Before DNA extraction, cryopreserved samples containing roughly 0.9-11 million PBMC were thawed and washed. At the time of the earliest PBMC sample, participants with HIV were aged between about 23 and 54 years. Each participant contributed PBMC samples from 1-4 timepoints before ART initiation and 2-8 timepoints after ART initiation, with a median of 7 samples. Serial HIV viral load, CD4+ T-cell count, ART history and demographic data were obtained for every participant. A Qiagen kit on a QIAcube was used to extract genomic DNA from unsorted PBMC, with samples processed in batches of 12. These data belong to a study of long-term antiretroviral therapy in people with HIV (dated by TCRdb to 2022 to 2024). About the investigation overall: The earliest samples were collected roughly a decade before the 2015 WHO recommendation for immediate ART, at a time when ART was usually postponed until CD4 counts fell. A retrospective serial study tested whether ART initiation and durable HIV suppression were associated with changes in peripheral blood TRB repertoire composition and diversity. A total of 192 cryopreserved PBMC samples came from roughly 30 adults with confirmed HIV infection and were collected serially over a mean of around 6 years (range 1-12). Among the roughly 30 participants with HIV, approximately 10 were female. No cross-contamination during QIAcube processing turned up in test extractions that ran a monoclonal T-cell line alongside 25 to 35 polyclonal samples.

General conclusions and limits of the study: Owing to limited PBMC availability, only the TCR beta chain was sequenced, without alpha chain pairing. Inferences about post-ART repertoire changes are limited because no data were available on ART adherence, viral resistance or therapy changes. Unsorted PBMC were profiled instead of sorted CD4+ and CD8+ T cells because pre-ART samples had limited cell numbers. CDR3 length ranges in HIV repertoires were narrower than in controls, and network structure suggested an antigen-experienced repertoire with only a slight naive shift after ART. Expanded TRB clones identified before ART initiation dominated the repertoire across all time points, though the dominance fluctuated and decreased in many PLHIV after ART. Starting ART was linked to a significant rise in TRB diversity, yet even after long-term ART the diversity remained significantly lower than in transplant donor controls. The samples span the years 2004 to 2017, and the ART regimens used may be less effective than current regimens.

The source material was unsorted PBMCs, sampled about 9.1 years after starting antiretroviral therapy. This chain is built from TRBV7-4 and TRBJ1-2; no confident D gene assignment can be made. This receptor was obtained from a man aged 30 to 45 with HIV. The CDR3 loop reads CASSLALGYTF. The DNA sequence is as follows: TGTGCCAGCAGCTTAGCGCTAGGCTACACCTTC.